Presented here are 4 T cell receptor beta chains from one specimen sequenced in a study of blood T cell repertoires in COVID-19. Clones were sequenced by immunoSEQ multiplex PCR, and TCRdb holds only the in-frame ones, with some missing. Of roughly 250,000 clones listed, 70% to 90% were seen once; the top ten hold 3.5% to 5.5%. Sequencing was performed on PBMCs or T cells enriched from blood (not recorded which). The receptors shown here come from a woman aged 25 to 39 who had recovered from COVID-19.

This chain joins TRBV19 and TRBJ1-4, with 7 positions matching TRBD1. The germline V gene has CDR1 LNHDA and CDR2 SQIVND (reference sequence). The CDR3 sequence is 16 residues long. V shed 1 base, J shed 0 bases, and the junction held 2 bases outside the gene matches. CDR3 sequence reads: CASSIGQGATNEKLFF. CDR3 in DNA: TGTGCCAGTAGTATAGGGCAGGGGGCAACTAATGAAAAACTGTTTTTT.

V gene TRBV9 combines with J gene TRBJ2-3, with 7 bases identical to TRBD1. CDR3 length: 17 amino acids. In germline, CDR1 is SGDLS, CDR2 YYNGEE. J was trimmed by 2 bases and V by 3 bases; bases with no gene match: 12. CDR3 coding DNA: TGTGCCAGCAGCGCGCCAACAGGGGAAGGGATCACAGATACGCAGTATTTT. Protein product: CASSAPTGEGITDTQYF.

V gene TRBV5-1 combines with J gene TRBJ2-7, with D maybe TRBD1 (6 bases). The germline V gene has CDR1 SGHRS and CDR2 YFSETQ. Between the trimmed V and J ends, which lost 0 bases and 7 bases, there was a span of 11 bases. This CDR3 is built from 13 residues. The CDR3 DNA follows: TGCGCCAGCAGCTTGGGTGGGGGCTCGGAGCAGTACTTC. Protein: CASSLGGGSEQYF.

This chain uses TRBV18 with TRBJ2-5; possibly TRBD1 for D (5 bases). CDR3 length: 14 amino acids. Germline lookup yields CDR1 KGHSH and CDR2 LQKENI. V lost 5 bases and J lost 5, with 15 bases in between. In DNA, the CDR3 is TGTGCCAGCTCAGAAAGAAGGGGCACGGAGACCCAGTACTTC. The encoded protein is CASSERRGTETQYF.